This record looks at one T cell receptor beta chain sequence and its context. In this CDR3 the conserved last residue, phenylalanine or tryptophan, is missing, so a read error is likely. Unique molecular identifiers were present on cDNA, and template switching added a universal primer site. TCRdb reprocessed the 5' RACE reads with MiXCR, giving one entry per CDR3 protein. The data contain approximately 600,000 distinct CDR3 sequences, roughly 6.6% of them singletons. These data come from a study of identical twins. This same sample was also part of a study on yellow fever vaccine responses in identical twins.

Input material: PBMCs. This sequence originates from a woman aged 18-30 years in good health.

The chain's CDR3 is CASSREDRALQETQYL. The CDR3 DNA is TGCGCCAGCAGTCGCGAAGACAGGGCCCTCCAAGAGACCCAGTACCTC. V is TRBV23-1 and J is TRBJ2-5; TRBD1 aligns across 7 bases. TRBV23-1 is an ORF, with its function uncertain. The ends lost 4 bases at V and 1 base at J; junction bases unmatched: 9. The CDR3 is 16 residues long.